The entry that follows covers one TCR beta chain sequence. Its specificity is not known. CDR1 and CDR2 from the germline V gene are SGHDN and FVKESK. The trim removed 5 bases at V and 9 bases at J, leaving 6 bases unmatched. The CDR3 is 14 amino acids. The entry originates in a study of CD8+CD57+ T cells in acquired aplastic anemia. For the study at large: The sorted CD4+ and CD8+ cells yielded an average roughly 3 ug of DNA. In CD4+ cells, healthy donors produced an average of around 11 million reads. Study-level findings and limits: There were twenty-nine CD8+ CDR3 sequences that occurred in both patients and controls. Any difference that existed in CD8+ Simpson's diversity between patients and controls was not significant.

Profiling of TCR beta VDJ combinations and CDR3 sequences used genomic DNA as template. In TCRdb, the reads were re-called with MiXCR into one record per CDR3 protein. The sample has 150,000 or so distinct CDR3 sequences; 55% to 75% are singletons. This clonotype originated in a human donor in good health. The sequencing input was sorted CD4+, CD8+, or CD8+CD57+ T cells (not recorded which) from PBMCs. V gene TRBV14 combines with J gene TRBJ1-6, with 8 bases fitting TRBD1. The CDR3 loop is CASSWGTGGSPLHF. Written as DNA, the CDR3 is TGTGCCAGCAGCTGGGGGACAGGTGGTTCACCCCTCCACTTT.